These 18 T cell receptor beta chains came from one sample sequenced in a study of blood T cell repertoires in COVID-19. The repertoire was sequenced with immunoSEQ multiplex PCR; TCRdb's copy has only in-frame clones and lacks some. The profile shows around 250,000 clones, about 82% of them singletons. Sequencing input: peripheral blood. These receptors all come from a woman older than 75 with COVID-19, enrolled during active disease.

The chain employs TRBV5-1 and TRBJ1-2; 8 nucleotides line up with TRBD1. Losses at the gene ends were 1 base for V and 7 bases for J; bases not matched to a gene: 6. CDR1 and CDR2 (germline): SGHRS, YFSETQ. CDR3 size: 14 residues. The CDR3 is CASSLSPGGGGYTF. DNA of the CDR3: TGCGCCAGCAGCTTGAGTCCAGGGGGCGGTGGCTACACCTTC.

This clone has just a few counts. The chain employs TRBV10-1 and TRBJ2-5, with D possibly being TRBD1 (6 bases). In germline, CDR1 is WNHNN, CDR2 SYGVQD (reference sequence). V lost 5 bases and J 2 bases, leaving 18 bases between the germline ends. CDR3 length: 16 residues. The CDR3 DNA sequence: TGCGCCAGCAGTACGGACAGTTCTAGGGCTCAAGAGACCCAGTACTTC. Residues: CASSTDSSRAQETQYF.

The CDR3 nucleotides read TGTGCCAGCAGTGAGTGGGGGCGCTCTGGAAATCAGCCCCAGCATTTT. Translating gives CASSEWGRSGNQPQHF. This chain connects TRBV2 to TRBJ1-5, with D possibly being TRBD1 (6 bases). Germline loops: CDR1 SNHLY, CDR2 FYNNEI. The CDR3 runs 16 residues. V was clipped by 3 bases and J by 4 bases, with 16 bases between them.

This clone was detected only a few times. V and J are TRBV18 and TRBJ2-6, with 11 bases matching TRBD1. CDR3 size: 20 residues. With V trimmed by 3 bases and J by 0 bases, 10 bases remained unmatched. Germline V gives CDR1 KGHSH, CDR2 LQKENI. The CDR3 region is CASSPQQTGTGGSGANVLTF. CDR3 DNA: TGTGCCAGCTCACCCCAACAAACCGGGACAGGGGGCTCTGGGGCCAACGTCCTGACTTTC.

This clone was seen once. The V call is TRBV7-9, the J call TRBJ2-5, with a possible D match to TRBD2 (5 bases). The CDR3 totals 14 residues. V lost 5 bases, J lost 5 bases, and 15 bases lay in between. Germline V CDR1 and CDR2: SEHNR, FQNEAQ (reference sequence). The CDR3 reads CASSPSRGRETQYF. The CDR3, as DNA: TGTGCCAGCAGCCCATCTCGGGGTAGGGAGACCCAGTACTTC. Full variable domain (missing parts from reference TRBV7-9 and TRBJ2-5): DTGVSQNPRHKITKRGQNVTFRCDPISEHNRLYWYRQTLGQGPEFLTYFQNEAQLEKSRLLSDRFSAERPKGSFSTLEIQRTEQGDSAMYLCASSPSRGRETQYFGPGTRLLVL.

V usage is TRBV19 and J usage is TRBJ1-1; TRBD1 might be the D (6 bases). CDR1 and CDR2 (germline): LNHDA, SQIVND (reference sequence). CDR3 length equals 15 residues. The germline V and J ends were trimmed by 8 bases and 3 bases, with 19 bases remaining between them. The CDR3 DNA reads TGTGCCAGTTGGCAGGCAGGGGTTGGGTACACTGAAGCTTTCTTT. Its translation: CASWQAGVGYTEAFF.

J is TRBJ2-1 and V is TRBV5-4; TRBD2 matches at 8 bases. V shed 0 bases, J shed 9 bases, and the junction held 5 bases outside the gene matches. CDR1 and CDR2 from the germline V gene are SGHNT and YYREEE (reference sequence). CDR3 length: 14 amino acids. CDR3 residues: CASSLAKTSVEQFF. The CDR3 DNA reads as TGTGCCAGCAGCTTGGCTAAGACTAGCGTTGAGCAGTTCTTC. Full variable domain (outside the CDR3, taken from reference TRBV5-4 and TRBJ2-1): ETGVTQSPTHLIKTRGQQVTLRCSSQSGHNTVSWYQQALGQGPQFIFQYYREEENGRGNFPPRFSGLQFPNYSSELNVNALELDDSALYLCASSLAKTSVEQFFGPGTRLTVL.

V and J are TRBV28 and TRBJ2-1, with TRBD1 identical over 9 bases. Losses at the gene ends were 6 bases for V and 10 bases for J; bases not matched to a gene: 7. This CDR3 has 13 residues. Germline CDR1 is MDHEN and CDR2 is SYDVKM. The CDR3 reads CASRPTGGWEQFF. DNA for the CDR3: TGTGCCAGCAGGCCGACAGGGGGATGGGAGCAGTTCTTC.

Only a few counts were recorded for this clone. The rearrangement uses TRBV29-1 and TRBJ1-3; D call uncertain. Trimming removed 4 bases at V and 0 bases at J, with 4 bases between. The CDR3 sequence is 12 residues long. Germline V gene data show CDR1 as SQVTM and CDR2 as ANQGSEA. DNA for the CDR3: TGCAGCGTTGCACACTCTGGAAACACCATATATTTT. It yields the protein CSVAHSGNTIYF.

The rearrangement uses TRBV4-2 and TRBJ1-5, with D unclear. Looked up from germline, CDR1 is LGHNA and CDR2 is YNFKEQ. This CDR3 region has 15 residues. V shed 0 bases and J shed 0 bases, with 6 bases lying between them. The DNA of the CDR3 is TGTGCCAGCAGCCAAGAGTCTTCTAGCAATCAGCCCCAGCATTTT. It yields the protein CASSQESSSNQPQHF.

The J gene is TRBJ2-1, the V gene TRBV7-3; a possible D gene is TRBD1 (7 bases). Germline V gene lookup returns CDR1 SGHTA and CDR2 FQGTGA. V lost 6 bases, J lost 6 bases, and 12 bases lay in between. The CDR3 sequence is 13 residues long. CDR3 sequence reads: CASSFQGGNEQFF. CDR3 DNA: TGTGCCAGCAGTTTCCAGGGGGGCAATGAGCAGTTCTTC.

V and J are TRBV21-1 and TRBJ2-7; whether TRBD1, the table's D call, matches the DNA was not checked. TRBV21-1 is classified as a pseudogene. The CDR3 is 14 amino acids. CDR3 sequence reads: CASSKRRQDYEQYF. For the CDR3, the DNA is TGTGCCAGCAGCAAACGGCGACAGGACTACGAGCAGTACTTC.

This sequence joins TRBV18 and TRBJ2-7; D uncertain. Germline V gene sequence: CDR1 KGHSH, CDR2 LQKENI. The CDR3 consists of 13 residues. V lost 2 bases and J lost 3, with 8 bases in between. The CDR3 DNA sequence: TGTGCCAGCTCACCAGAACTTTACTACGAGCAGTACTTC. This translates into CASSPELYYEQYF.

The chain is built from TRBV7-2 and TRBJ2-2, with 9 bases identical to TRBD2. Trimming took 6 bases from V and 8 from J; bases not matched to a gene: 7. The CDR3 runs 14 residues. Looked up from germline, CDR1 is SGHTA and CDR2 is FQGNSA. The CDR3 is CASRSSGASGELFF. Written as DNA, the CDR3 is TGTGCCAGCAGGTCTAGCGGGGCATCAGGGGAGCTGTTTTTT.

This clone has a single count. V usage is TRBV29-1 and J usage is TRBJ1-1; 9 bases fit TRBD1. V lost 4 bases to trimming and J lost 5 bases; unmatched junction nucleotides: 8. CDR3 length equals 14 residues. The germline V gene has CDR1 SQVTM and CDR2 ANQGSEA. CDR3 in amino acids: CSVVEGQGLTEAFF. The CDR3 DNA reads TGCAGCGTTGTTGAGGGACAGGGTTTAACTGAAGCTTTCTTT.

The chain recombines TRBV7-9 with TRBJ1-6; 8 bases map to TRBD1. The CDR3 covers 16 residues. J gave up 7 bases and V 5 bases, and 10 bases lay outside the gene matches. Looked up from germline, CDR1 is SEHNR and CDR2 is FQNEAQ (reference sequence). CDR3 residues: CASSRGQGGRNSPLHF. The CDR3 nucleotides are TGTGCCAGCAGCCGAGGACAGGGAGGACGGAATTCACCCCTCCACTTT.

The chain recombines TRBV5-4 with TRBJ2-2; 9 bases are a match to TRBD1. CDR1 and CDR2 from the germline V gene are SGHNT and YYREEE (reference sequence). This CDR3 contains 15 residues. V dropped 4 bases and J dropped 1; count of bases not matched to a gene: 2. The CDR3 DNA is TGTGCCAGCAGCGAGGACAGGGGGAACACCGGGGAGCTGTTTTTT. This codes for CASSEDRGNTGELFF. The complete variable domain, with remaining parts taken from reference TRBV5-4 and TRBJ2-2, reads ETGVTQSPTHLIKTRGQQVTLRCSSQSGHNTVSWYQQALGQGPQFIFQYYREEENGRGNFPPRFSGLQFPNYSSELNVNALELDDSALYLCASSEDRGNTGELFFGEGSRLTVL.

The V and J genes are TRBV7-2 and TRBJ2-7; 13 nucleotides align to TRBD2. CDR1 is SGHTA, CDR2 FQGNSA, per germline. V gave up 5 bases and J gave up 4 bases; unmatched junction bases: 5. The CDR3 runs 15 residues. The chain's CDR3 is CASSPRTSGGYEQYF. In DNA, the CDR3 is TGTGCCAGCAGCCCCAGGACTAGCGGGGGTTACGAGCAGTACTTC.